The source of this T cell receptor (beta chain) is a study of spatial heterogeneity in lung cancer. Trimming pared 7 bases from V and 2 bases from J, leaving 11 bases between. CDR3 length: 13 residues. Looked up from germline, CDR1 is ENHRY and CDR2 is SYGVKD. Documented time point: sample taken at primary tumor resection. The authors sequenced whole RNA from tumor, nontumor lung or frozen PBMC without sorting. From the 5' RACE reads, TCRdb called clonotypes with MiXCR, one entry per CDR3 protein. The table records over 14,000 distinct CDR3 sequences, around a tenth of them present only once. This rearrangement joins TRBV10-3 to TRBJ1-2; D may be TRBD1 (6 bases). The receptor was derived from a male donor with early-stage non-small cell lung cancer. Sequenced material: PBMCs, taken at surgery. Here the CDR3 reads CAITPGENYGYTF. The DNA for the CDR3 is TGTGCCATCACCCCAGGGGAGAACTATGGCTACACCTTC.